This is a list of T cell receptor beta chains from one sample in a study of vaccination effects on CD4 cells after COVID-19. The antigens for these receptors are not known. Measured with immunoSEQ multiplex PCR; TCRdb has only the in-frame clones, and not every one. The sample lists under 70,000 clones; around 70% were seen once. The sequencing used CD4+ T cells from PBMCs cultured without peptide, collected after COVID-19 vaccination. These TCRs come from a human donor who received a COVID-19 vaccine. CDR3s include the opening cysteine and the closing phenylalanine or tryptophan. A D gene is named only where the DNA matches it firmly. Rows may omit the clone size; those that give it use once, few, many or a size class.

D,size,J,V,DNA,CDR3
NA,once,TRBJ1-3,TRBV5-8,TGTGCCAGCAGCTTCAGTGTCCTCTCTGGAAACACCATATATTTT,CASSFSVLSGNTIYF
NA,NA,TRBJ1-1,TRBV19,TGTGCCAGTATCATGCGGGGGGGGCTCGGAAGGGCTGAAGCTTTCTTT,CASIMRGGLGRAEAFF
NA,NA,TRBJ1-2,TRBV15,TGTGCCACCAGTGCGGGTCTCCTATATGGCTACACCTTC,CATSAGLLYGYTF
TRBD1,NA,TRBJ1-5,TRBV4-1,TGCGCCAGCAGCCCCCGGGGGACAGCCAGCAATCAGCCCCAGCATTTT,CASSPRGTASNQPQHF
NA,few,TRBJ1-2,TRBV27,TGTGCCAGCAGTTTAAACGGGTTTGCCGGCTACACCTTC,CASSLNGFAGYTF
TRBD1,NA,TRBJ1-5,TRBV7-8,TGTGCCAGCAGCTTAGCGCTGACAGGGATCGAGCAGCCCCAGCATTTT,CASSLALTGIEQPQHF
NA,NA,TRBJ2-5,TRBV7-3,TGTGCCAGCGCGGTGGCGGGGTGGGAGACCCAGTACTTC,CASAVAGWETQYF
NA,NA,TRBJ2-3,TRBV6-5,TGTGCCAGCAGTTACACGGGGATAAGCACAGATACGCAGTATTTT,CASSYTGISTDTQYF
NA,few,TRBJ1-5,TRBV19,TGTGCCAGTAGTATAAATGGGGATCAGCCCCAGCATTTT,CASSINGDQPQHF
NA,NA,TRBJ2-1,TRBV5-1,TGCGCCAGCAGCTTAGGATCGGCTAGCAATGAGCAGTTCTTC,CASSLGSASNEQFF
NA,NA,TRBJ1-3,TRBV9,TGTGCCAGCAGCTATACACCGGGGCCCTCTGGAAACACCATATATTTT,CASSYTPGPSGNTIYF